One sample yielded the 10 T cell receptor beta chains listed below, sequenced in a study of T cells in Graves' hyperthyroidism and ophthalmopathy. Amplification of TCR beta CDR3 regions was performed using RNA transcripts as template. Primed by the HTBI set, a first-round RT-PCR was run on the TCR CDR3. TCRdb passed the multiplex PCR reads through MiXCR, listing each CDR3 protein once. The sample carries roughly 700,000 distinct CDR3 sequences, over 35% recorded once. The sequenced sample was blood. These receptors were obtained from a middle-aged woman with Graves' hyperthyroidism.

This clonotype occurred a few times. V usage is TRBV5-6 and J usage is TRBJ2-2; TRBD1 might be the D (6 bases). V was shortened by 4 bases and J by 8 bases, with 18 bases between the two germline ends. CDR1 and CDR2 (germline): SGHDT, YYEEEE. This CDR3 spans 15 amino acids. DNA for the CDR3: TGTGCCAGCAGCAAGGACAGATATTCGGGGGGGGAGCTGTTTTTT. It is translated as CASSKDRYSGGELFF.

On this clonotype: One end of the junction is discordant with germline, which a read error may explain. The chain links TRBV5-1 to TRBJ2-7, with D uncertain. The CDR3 spans 15 residues. Germline V lookup: CDR1 SGHRS, CDR2 YFSETQ. CDR3 coding DNA: TGTGCCAGCAGCTTTGGCCCGGTCCACTCCTACGAGCAGTACTTC. Its protein is CASSFGPVHSYEQYF.

V and J are TRBV20-1 and TRBJ2-7, with TRBD2 identical over 10 bases. V lost 5 bases and J lost 1; bases outside the gene matches: 5. The CDR3 spans 14 residues. CDR1 is DFQATT, CDR2 SNEGSKA, per germline (reference sequence). The CDR3 sequence is CSAGLLAGSYEQYF. The CDR3 DNA reads as TGCAGTGCTGGGTTACTAGCGGGATCCTACGAGCAGTACTTC.

The chain carries TRBV10-3 and TRBJ1-2, with D maybe TRBD1 (6 bases). V lost 3 bases and J lost 7, with 18 bases in between. In germline, CDR1 is ENHRY, CDR2 SYGVKD. This CDR3 comprises 15 residues. The CDR3, as DNA: TGTGCCATCAGTGAAGGGGGGAACAGGGCTTTTGGCTACACCTTC. The encoded protein is CAISEGGNRAFGYTF.

This clonotype was recorded once. The junction does not match germline at one end; this may be a read error. This chain uses TRBV5-1 with TRBJ2-7; TRBD1 is a possible D gene (5 bases). Germline-derived CDR1 and CDR2 are SGHRS and YFSETQ. The CDR3 has 16 amino acids. The CDR3 loop is CASSPSWVGADYEQYF. Here the CDR3 DNA reads TGTGCCAGCAGCCCAAGCTGGGTAGGGGCGGATTACGAGCAGTACTTC.

The gene calls are TRBV4-1 and TRBJ2-7; 7 nucleotides agree with TRBD1. Germline CDR1 MGHRA, CDR2 YSYEKL. J lost 1 base, V lost 5 bases, and 8 bases had no gene match. The CDR3 is 15 residues long. CDR3 region: CASSVMGTESYEQYF. The CDR3 coding sequence is TGCGCCAGCAGCGTAATGGGGACAGAGTCCTACGAGCAGTACTTC.

Concerning this clonotype: A junction boundary mismatches the germline segment, possibly from a read error. V is TRBV10-3 and J is TRBJ2-7; 9 positions match TRBD1. In germline, CDR1 is ENHRY, CDR2 SYGVKD. The CDR3 loop spans 15 amino acids. This CDR3 is CASSSSAGTGNEQYF. CDR3 DNA sequence: TGTGCCAGCAGTTCCTCAGCCGGGACAGGGAACGAGCAGTACTTC.

This clonotype was picked up many times. This rearrangement joins TRBV5-6 to TRBJ1-6, with D unclear. V was trimmed by 1 base and J by 2 bases, leaving 13 bases between them. CDR3 length: 17 residues. Looked up from germline, CDR1 is SGHDT and CDR2 is YYEEEE. CDR3 DNA: TGTGCCAGCAGCTTGACCCTCCGCCCCCCCTATAATTCACCCCTCCACTTT. This translates into CASSLTLRPPYNSPLHF.

This chain connects TRBV11-2 to TRBJ2-2, with 7 bases aligning to TRBD2. This CDR3 is built from 16 residues. CDR1 and CDR2 (germline): SGHAT, FQNNGV. Germline trimming cut 4 bases from V and 3 bases from J; bases unmatched to any gene: 8. In nucleotides, the CDR3 is TGTGCCAGCAGCTGGAGACTAGCTTGGGACACCGGGGAGCTGTTTTTT. Its protein is CASSWRLAWDTGELFF.

This clonotype was seen more than once but under ten times. This chain's CDR3 is CATSRAGVADTQYF. The CDR3 nucleotides read TGTGCCACCAGCAGAGCGGGAGTGGCAGATACGCAGTATTTT. The V call is TRBV15, the J call TRBJ2-3; D perhaps matches TRBD2 (6 bases). CDR3 length equals 14 residues. Germline V gene data show CDR1 as LNHNV and CDR2 as YYDKDF (reference sequence). Trimming removed 1 base at V and 4 bases at J, with 9 bases between.